Listed here are 11 T cell receptor beta chains from one sample, sequenced in a study of glioma-infiltrating T cells after dendritic cell vaccination. Assay: immunoSEQ multiplex PCR; the TCRdb copy retains only in-frame clones and omits some. The repertoire holds roughly 100,000 clones, approximately 80% seen once, with approximately 12% in the top ten. The specimen was blood, collected before dendritic cell vaccination. Every receptor here comes from a human donor with glioblastoma.

The chain is built from TRBV4-1 and TRBJ1-1, with unresolved D. Germline-derived CDR1 and CDR2 are MGHRA and YSYEKL. Trimming shortened V by 1 base and J by 3 bases, and 15 bases separated the two germline ends. The length of the CDR3 is 16 residues. CDR3 loop: CASSQGPGRSHTEAFF. As DNA, the CDR3 is TGCGCCAGCAGCCAAGGCCCGGGGAGAAGTCACACTGAAGCTTTCTTT.

V is TRBV6-5 and J is TRBJ2-1; no firm D call. V was cut by 10 bases and J by 5 bases, with 9 bases left in between. Germline V gives CDR1 MNHEY, CDR2 SVGAGI. CDR3 size: 11 residues. CDR3 loop: CATSRNNEQFF. CDR3 sequence (DNA): TGTGCCACTTCTAGGAACAATGAGCAGTTCTTC.

The chain recombines TRBV18 with TRBJ2-7, with D tentatively TRBD1 (6 bases). Between the trimmed V and J ends, which lost 3 bases and 2 bases, there was a span of 17 bases. Germline V gene lookup returns CDR1 KGHSH and CDR2 LQKENI. CDR3 size: 16 residues. The CDR3 here is CASSPKIRQDPYEQYF. Written as DNA, the CDR3 is TGTGCCAGCTCACCTAAAATACGACAGGATCCCTACGAGCAGTACTTC.

The J gene is TRBJ1-2, the V gene TRBV4-1, with TRBD1 identical over 10 bases. The CDR3 sequence is 16 residues long. Trimming at V came to 4 bases and at J to 6 bases, leaving 11 bases not matched to a gene. Germline V gene sequence: CDR1 MGHRA, CDR2 YSYEKL. CDR3 sequence: CASSPRTGGVSNGYTF. The DNA for the CDR3 is TGCGCCAGCAGCCCACGGACAGGGGGGGTATCGAATGGCTACACCTTC.

About this clone itself: Other DNA sequences within the sample encode an identical CDR3. V and J are TRBV30 and TRBJ1-4, with D tentatively TRBD1 (5 bases). Germline assignment: CDR1 GTSNPN and CDR2 SVGIG (reference sequence). The CDR3 is 13 residues long. Trimming took off 0 bases at V and 5 bases at J, with 7 bases between the two ends. The chain's CDR3 is CAWSVSGNEKLFF. In DNA, the CDR3 is TGTGCCTGGAGTGTCTCAGGGAATGAAAAACTGTTTTTT.

This clone was seen just once. This CDR3 reads CASSLFWAGEYKEKLFF. Written as DNA, the CDR3 is TGTGCCAGCAGTTTATTCTGGGCGGGGGAATATAAAGAAAAACTGTTTTTT. The gene calls are TRBV27 and TRBJ1-4; a possible D gene is TRBD1 (5 bases). The CDR3 loop spans 17 amino acids. Trimming cost V 1 base and J 8 bases, with 20 bases left between them. Germline loops: CDR1 MNHEY, CDR2 SMNVEV (reference sequence).

The J gene is TRBJ2-3, the V gene TRBV6-5; D may be TRBD2 (5 bases). Germline CDR1 is MNHEY and CDR2 is SVGAGI. The CDR3 sequence is 15 residues long. Trimming cost V 2 bases and J 1 base, with 10 bases left between them. CDR3: CASSYVGVGTDTQYF. CDR3 bases: TGTGCCAGCAGTTACGTCGGGGTTGGCACAGATACGCAGTATTTT.

The chain combines TRBV29-1 with TRBJ1-2; possible D gene TRBD1, 6 bases. The V end lost 4 bases, the J end lost 4 bases, and 19 bases lay between the germline ends. The CDR3 spans 15 residues. Germline CDR1 reads SQVTM; CDR2 reads ANQGSEA. The CDR3 sequence is CSVVRAGGAGYGYTF. CDR3 coding DNA: TGCAGCGTTGTGAGGGCGGGGGGCGCAGGCTATGGCTACACCTTC. Variable domain in full (rest from reference TRBV29-1 and TRBJ1-2): SAVISQKPSRDICQRGTSLTIQCQVDSQVTMMFWYRQQPGQSLTLIATANQGSEATYESGFVIDKFPISRPNLTFSTLTVSNMSPEDSSIYLCSVVRAGGAGYGYTFGSGTRLTVV.

This rearrangement joins TRBV5-3 to TRBJ1-1, with a weak D call TRBD1 (6 bases). Being an ORF, TRBV5-3 has a function that is uncertain. Trimming shortened V by 4 bases and J by 3 bases, and 16 bases separated the two germline ends. The CDR3 length is 15 residues. CDR3 loop: CARSIEGEGDTEAFF. CDR3 nucleotide sequence: TGTGCCAGAAGCATCGAAGGGGAGGGGGACACTGAAGCTTTCTTT.

A few counts support this clone. The chain is built from TRBV7-2 and TRBJ1-1; a possible D gene is TRBD1 (5 bases). There are 15 residues in the CDR3. Germline assignment: CDR1 SGHTA and CDR2 FQGNSA. Between the trimmed V and J ends, which lost 5 bases and 3 bases, there was a span of 16 bases. The CDR3 DNA reads TGTGCCAGCAGCACGCCCGAAAGGGGTGACACTGAAGCTTTCTTT. Protein sequence: CASSTPERGDTEAFF.

The V call is TRBV5-1, the J call TRBJ2-7; TRBD2 aligns across 7 bases. Germline lookup yields CDR1 SGHRS and CDR2 YFSETQ. V lost 3 bases to trimming and J lost 2 bases; unmatched junction nucleotides: 5. The CDR3 length is 14 residues. The CDR3 nucleotides read TGCGCCAGCAGCTCGGGAGGTTCTACCTACGAGCAGTACTTC. This encodes CASSSGGSTYEQYF.